This TCR beta chain was sequenced during a study of T cells in Graves' hyperthyroidism and ophthalmopathy. Findings of the study overall: Also found in blood were most expanded thyroid clonotypes above 0.001.

The TCR beta CDR3 regions underwent amplification using RNA transcripts as the source. RT-PCR in the first round (using the HTBI primer set) targeted the TCR CDR3. TCRdb reanalysed the multiplex PCR reads using MiXCR and keeps one entry per CDR3 protein. The sample holds over 400,000 distinct CDR3 sequences; roughly 22% are singletons and the top ten take approximately 54%. V shed 2 bases, J shed 6 bases, and the junction held 7 bases outside the gene matches. This CDR3 region has 16 residues. Germline V gene data show CDR1 as MNHEY and CDR2 as SVGEGT. This clonotype was counted at least ten times. Its antigen is as yet unknown.

The source of this sequence is a woman in her 70s with Graves' ophthalmopathy. V is TRBV6-2 or TRBV6-3 and J is TRBJ2-2; 9 bases map to TRBD2. Input material: blood. The CDR3 sequence is CASSYHSGSMSGELFF. CDR3 coding DNA: TGTGCCAGCAGTTACCATAGCGGGAGTATGTCCGGGGAGCTGTTTTTT.